The entry that follows covers one T cell receptor (beta chain) sequence. Its antigen remains unidentified. Single viable CD3+CD4+CD8-CD45RO+ cells were sorted as the memory CD4+ T cells. The source of the sample is a study of memory CD4+ T cells and cytomegalovirus serostatus. Study information: Donors were healthy Belgian adults, 10 or so CMV seropositive and 20 to 30 seronegative.

The V gene lost 4 bases and the J gene lost 6 bases, with 20 bases spanning the gap. Germline CDR1 and CDR2: MDHEN and SYDVKM. The CDR3 spans 16 residues. In the authors' workflow: Out-of-frame sequences were removed, leaving around 2.2 million distinct TCRbeta sequences. Some clones are missing from TCRdb's copy, which holds only in-frame ones; the method was immunoSEQ multiplex PCR. Clonal size and the V and J genes are those of that table, whereas D and trimming came from the DNA. The sample has 61,000 or so clones, around 82% seen once. General observations from the study: CMV serostatus prediction reached median AUC roughly 0.95, or 0.91 with US-trained model. CD4+ memory repertoires contained 67 of 164 reported CMV TCRbeta sequences.

The chain links TRBV28 to TRBJ2-3; D is possibly TRBD1 (5 bases). Sequencing was done on a sample of memory CD4+ T cells from blood. This TCR was sampled from an adult in good health and CMV-seronegative. Some clones in this sample may be carry-over from other donors' samples. In nucleotides, the CDR3 is TGTGCCAGCAGTTCCAAGACAGCGAACCTAGGGGATACGCAGTATTTT. Protein product: CASSSKTANLGDTQYF.